A single sample gave rise to the 29 T cell receptor beta chains below, sequenced in a study of T cell clonality in common variable immunodeficiency. Profiling relied on immunoSEQ multiplex PCR, and the TCRdb table lists in-frame clones only, not all of them. This sample includes more than 55,000 clones with no singletons; its ten biggest clones take up 0.83%. Sequencing was carried out using peripheral blood mononuclear cells. The receptors stem from a person between 18 and 75 years old in good health.

Many counts were recorded for this clone. The read is 3 residues too short to cover the CDR3 end, so that end is filled in from the germline J gene. V usage is TRBV7-6 and J usage is TRBJ2-7, with D perhaps being TRBD1 or TRBD2 (5 bases each). V was pared by 1 base and J by 3 bases, with 10 bases between. The CDR3 spans 14 residues. From germline, CDR1 is SGHVS and CDR2 FNYEAQ. The CDR3 loop is CASSLGERGYEQYF. CDR3 DNA, as far as it was read: TGTGCCAGCAGCTTAGGGGAGAGGGGCTACGAG.

This clone was recorded at least ten times. The read finishes 3 residues shy of the CDR3 end, and the germline J gene is used to complete it. The rearrangement joins TRBV19 to TRBJ2-7; 10 positions match TRBD2. The CDR3 is 16 residues long. Germline V gene data show CDR1 as LNHDA and CDR2 as SQIVND (reference sequence). Unmatched junction bases numbered 15, after V lost 7 bases and J lost 6 bases. The CDR3 bases that were read are TGTGCCAGTACCGAGGGGCCACTAGCGGGACCTGGCGAG. Translated, it gives CASTEGPLAGPGE. The whole CDR3 reads CASTEGPLAGPGEQYF.

The sample holds many counts of this clone. The read halts 3 residues ahead of the CDR3 end, with the missing end drawn from the germline J gene. The V and J genes are TRBV6-1 and TRBJ2-2; tentatively, D is TRBD1 or TRBD2 (5 bases each). This CDR3 contains 15 residues. Germline loops: CDR1 MNHNS, CDR2 SASEGT. The CDR3 is CASSVEVEGAEKLFF. CDR3 DNA, as far as it was read: TGTGCCAGCAGTGTGGAGGTAGAAGGGGCTGAAAAG.

This clone has just a few counts. Coverage ceases 3 residues before the CDR3 finishes, and the germline J gene fills in the end. V gene TRBV11-1 combines with J gene TRBJ2-1; D is unclear. The CDR3 runs to 15 residues. With 7 bases removed from V and 3 bases from J, the gap between germline ends came to 16 bases. Germline V lookup: CDR1 SGHAT, CDR2 FQDESV (reference sequence). The DNA read from the CDR3 is TGTGCCAGCACCCGCCTCGGCGGCAACTACAATGAG. Its translation is CASTRLGGNYNE. The full-length CDR3 reads as CASTRLGGNYNEQFF.

This clone has ten or more counts. With the read ending 3 residues before the CDR3 end, the germline J gene is used to fill in that end. This chain links TRBV5-1 with TRBJ1-4, with a tentative D call TRBD1 (5 bases). The CDR3 spans 15 residues. Trimming took off 0 bases at V and 2 bases at J, with 8 bases between the two ends. CDR1 is SGHRS and CDR2 is YFSETQ in the germline V gene. The CDR3 bases that were read are TGCGCCAGCAGCTTGGCAGGGATCACTAATGAAAAA. Protein: CASSLAGITNEK. From start to end, the CDR3 is CASSLAGITNEKLFF.

This clone showed up many times. The sequence runs out 3 residues before the end of the CDR3; the remainder is reconstructed from the germline J gene. The rearrangement uses TRBV7-8 and TRBJ2-2; 9 nucleotides agree with TRBD2. The CDR3 has 15 residues. The V gene end was trimmed by 4 bases and the J gene end by 1 base; junction bases not matched to a gene: 1. Germline values: CDR1 SGHVS, CDR2 FQNEAQ. Incomplete CDR3 DNA: TGTGCCAGCAGCTCTAGCGGGGAGAACACCGGGGAG. As protein: CASSSSGENTGE. The CDR3 in its entirety is CASSSSGENTGELFF.

A note on this clone: From the germline J gene comes the end of the CDR3, since the read stops 3 residues before it. The chain uses TRBV2 and TRBJ2-1; D may be TRBD1 (5 bases). CDR3 length equals 13 residues. Per the germline V gene, CDR1 is SNHLY and CDR2 is FYNNEI. Trimming pared 8 bases from V and 7 bases from J, leaving 15 bases between. The CDR3 is CASATLRENEQFF. The part of the CDR3 DNA that was read is TGTGCCAGCGCTACCCTCAGGGAAAATGAG.

This clone has ten or more counts. The read ends 3 residues shy of where the CDR3 ends; the end is completed using the germline J gene. The rearrangement uses TRBV6-4 and TRBJ2-3; TRBD1 matches 8 bases. There are 16 residues in the CDR3. J gave up 4 bases and V 8 bases, and 14 bases lay outside the gene matches. In germline, CDR1 is MRHNA, CDR2 SNTAGT. The CDR3 sequence: CASASGAGGPPDTQYF. The DNA read from the CDR3 is TGTGCCAGCGCCAGTGGGGCAGGGGGCCCCCCAGATACG.

This clone was seen more than once but under ten times. With the read ending 3 residues before the CDR3 end, the germline J gene is used to fill in that end. The chain links TRBV19 to TRBJ1-2, with a tentative D call TRBD1 (5 bases). CDR1 LNHDA and CDR2 SQIVND come from the germline V gene (reference sequence). The CDR3 is made up of 17 amino acids. CDR3 bases read: TGTGCCAGTAGTAGTTCAGGGCGGAAAGGTTCCTACAATGAC. Translated, it gives CASSSSGRKGSYND. The full CDR3 sequence reads CASSSSGRKGSYNDYTF.

This clone was counted at least ten times. The CDR3 protein is CASSFKGMEETQYF. CDR3 DNA (partial): TGTGCCAGCAGTTTCAAGGGCATGGAAGAGACG. V gene TRBV12-3 or TRBV12-4 combines with J gene TRBJ2-3; D is unresolved. With the read ending 3 residues before the CDR3 end, the germline J gene is used to fill in that end. The CDR3 has 14 residues.

The table lists this clone with many counts. The DNA ends 3 residues before the CDR3 does, and the rest of the CDR3 is filled in from the germline J gene. The chain is built from TRBV19 and TRBJ1-5, with 7 nucleotides matching TRBD1. This CDR3 is built from 15 residues. Germline CDR1 reads LNHDA; CDR2 reads SQIVND (reference sequence). The J segment lost 5 bases and the V segment lost 5 bases, leaving 9 bases of the junction unmatched. The CDR3 bases that were read are TGTGCCAGTAGTTATGACAGGGAGGTAGATCAGCCC. Translating gives CASSYDREVDQP. From start to end, the CDR3 is CASSYDREVDQPQHF.

This clone was recorded many times. The CDR3 end lies 3 residues beyond the end of the read and is filled in from the germline J gene. The chain employs TRBV12-3 or TRBV12-4 and TRBJ2-3; D uncertain. The CDR3 has 14 residues. Trimming removed 5 bases at V and 2 bases at J, with 11 bases between. The CDR3 DNA, read in part, is TGTGCCAGCAGTAGACAAATGAACACAGATACG. Translated, it gives CASSRQMNTDT. The entire CDR3 protein reads CASSRQMNTDTQYF.

This clone has ten or more counts. The read gets to within 3 residues of the CDR3 end, and the germline J gene fills in the rest. The chain is built from TRBV5-1 and TRBJ2-1; TRBD1 matches at 11 bases. CDR1 and CDR2 from the germline V gene are SGHRS and YFSETQ. This CDR3 spans 16 amino acids. V lost 4 bases to trimming and J lost 5 bases; unmatched junction nucleotides: 8. The CDR3 here is CASSHARDRGNNEQFF. The DNA read from the CDR3 is TGCGCCAGCAGCCATGCCCGGGACAGGGGGAACAATGAG.

At least ten counts were recorded for this clone. CDR3 bases read: TGCGCCAGCAGCTTGGACCCACAGGGGGCGTTTTCGACTAATGAAAAA. Translated, it gives CASSLDPQGAFSTNEK. The entire CDR3 is CASSLDPQGAFSTNEKLFF. The chain has TRBV5-1 and TRBJ1-4; 9 bases map to TRBD1. The missing CDR3 end, 3 residues past where the read stops, is filled in from the germline J gene. Germline CDR1 and CDR2: SGHRS and YFSETQ. V lost 0 bases, J lost 2 bases, and 11 bases stayed unmatched. There are 19 residues in the CDR3.

Many counts were recorded for this clone. The read ends 3 residues before the CDR3 terminus; that terminus is restored from the germline J gene. V usage is TRBV5-1 and J usage is TRBJ2-3, with a tentative D call TRBD2 (6 bases). Trimming shortened V by 4 bases and J by 2 bases, and 14 bases separated the two germline ends. The length of the CDR3 is 15 residues. Per the germline V gene, CDR1 is SGHRS and CDR2 is YFSETQ. CDR3 protein: CASSPGTGDTDTQYF. The part of the CDR3 DNA that was read is TGCGCCAGCAGCCCGGGAACGGGGGACACAGATACG.

The sample holds many counts of this clone. The read gets to within 3 residues of the CDR3 end, and the germline J gene fills in the rest. The gene calls are TRBV5-6 and TRBJ2-2, with 7 bases aligning to TRBD1. The CDR3 has 15 residues. With 4 bases clipped from V and 0 bases from J, the junction kept 3 bases outside the gene matches. Germline CDR1 SGHDT, CDR2 YYEEEE. This chain's CDR3 is CASSLGTANTGELFF. The sequenced CDR3 bases are TGTGCCAGCAGCCTCGGGACAGCGAACACCGGGGAG.

This clone was recorded at least ten times. From the germline J gene comes the end of the CDR3, since the read stops 3 residues before it. This chain joins TRBV2 and TRBJ1-5; no firm D call. The CDR3 consists of 13 residues. Germline CDR1 is SNHLY and CDR2 is FYNNEI. Deletions cut 5 bases from V and 6 bases from J, with 11 bases between. The covered CDR3 bases are TGTGCCAGCAGTATTGGCGGGGTTCAGCCC. Its protein is CASSIGGVQP. The whole CDR3 is CASSIGGVQPQHF.

This clone was seen more than once but under ten times. The sequenced fragment ends 3 residues before the CDR3 boundary, so the rest is inferred from the germline J gene. The rearrangement joins TRBV20-1 to TRBJ2-3; 10 nucleotides align to TRBD2. V was clipped by 6 bases and J by 6 bases; unmatched bases: 15. The germline gives CDR1 DFQATT, CDR2 SNEGSKA (reference sequence). The length of the CDR3 is 16 residues. The covered CDR3 bases are TGCAGTGCCCCTCCGACTGAGCGGGGGGGCGTTGATACG. It translates to CSAPPTERGGVDT. The full CDR3 sequence reads CSAPPTERGGVDTQYF.

This clone showed up many times. Coverage ceases 3 residues before the CDR3 finishes, and the germline J gene fills in the end. The gene calls are TRBV2 and TRBJ1-1, with TRBD1 identical over 7 bases. In germline, CDR1 is SNHLY, CDR2 FYNNEI. The CDR3 loop spans 13 amino acids. The DNA read from the CDR3 is TGTGCCAGCAATGAGGGGGGACGAGGGGGC. It translates to CASNEGGRGG. The CDR3, in full, reads CASNEGGRGGAFF.

Many counts were recorded for this clone. The CDR3 end is not reached by the read, which stops 3 residues before it; the germline J gene fills it in. The chain is built from TRBV19 and TRBJ2-3; D possibly corresponds to TRBD2 (5 bases). The CDR3 totals 13 residues. V was trimmed by 3 bases and J by 6 bases, leaving 10 bases between them. Germline loops: CDR1 LNHDA, CDR2 SQIVND (reference sequence). CDR3 region: CASSINERDTQYF. The part of the CDR3 DNA that was read is TGTGCCAGTAGTATTAATGAGCGGGATACG.

This clone was seen ten or more times. With the read ending 3 residues before the CDR3 end, the germline J gene is used to fill in that end. The chain has TRBV18 and TRBJ2-1, with 9 bases fitting TRBD1. CDR1 KGHSH and CDR2 LQKENI come from the germline V gene. CDR3 length equals 14 residues. J was trimmed by 8 bases and V by 4 bases; bases with no gene match: 6. Incomplete CDR3 DNA: TGTGCCAGCTCACAGGGGACAGGGCGCGATGAG. This gives the protein CASSQGTGRDE. The full CDR3 sequence reads CASSQGTGRDEQFF.

This clone was counted ten times or more. The CDR3 end lies 3 residues beyond the end of the read and is filled in from the germline J gene. The sample contains more than one DNA sequence encoding this CDR3. This chain joins TRBV6-4 and TRBJ2-3; TRBD2 is a possible D gene (6 bases). Trimming took 2 bases from V and 0 from J, leaving 9 bases between them. The CDR3 runs 15 residues. CDR1 is MRHNA and CDR2 is SNTAGT in the germline V gene. The CDR3 bases that were read are TGTGCCAGCAGTGACAGTGCGGGGAGCACAGATACG. This sequence encodes CASSDSAGSTDT. The whole CDR3 is CASSDSAGSTDTQYF.

This clone was detected ten times or more. Read data end 3 residues before the CDR3 end; the end is taken from the germline J gene. V gene TRBV6-1 combines with J gene TRBJ2-1, with 7 bases lining up with TRBD1. Germline V lookup: CDR1 MNHNS, CDR2 SASEGT. This CDR3 comprises 13 residues. With V trimmed by 4 bases and J by 7 bases, 4 bases remained unmatched. The sequenced CDR3 bases are TGTGCCAGCAGTGGGGACAGTGTGAATGAG. Its translation: CASSGDSVNE. The whole CDR3 region reads CASSGDSVNEQFF.

About this clone: The read is 3 residues too short to cover the CDR3 end, so that end is filled in from the germline J gene. The chain has TRBV30 and TRBJ2-4; 9 positions match TRBD1. The germline V gene has CDR1 GTSNPN and CDR2 SVGIG (reference sequence). The CDR3 has 14 amino acids. The CDR3 DNA, read in part, is TGTGCCTGGAGGGACAGGGGAATCGGCTATGGT. This encodes CAWRDRGIGYG. The entire CDR3 sequence reads CAWRDRGIGYGQYF. The whole variable domain, remainder taken from reference TRBV30 and TRBJ2-4, is SQTIHQWPATLVQPVGSPLSLECTVEGTSNPNLYWYRQAAGRGLQLLFYSVGIGQISSEVPQNLSASRPQDRQFILSSKKLLLSDSGFYLCAWRDRGIGYGQYFGAGTRLSVL.

This clone was recorded at least ten times. The DNA ends 3 residues before the CDR3 does, and the rest of the CDR3 is filled in from the germline J gene. The rearrangement links TRBV30 to TRBJ1-2, with D tentatively TRBD1 (5 bases). V dropped 3 bases and J dropped 5 bases, with 10 bases sitting between them. CDR3 length: 12 residues. From germline, CDR1 is GTSNPN and CDR2 SVGIG (reference sequence). This CDR3 is CAWRAGGYGYTF. The DNA read from the CDR3 is TGTGCCTGGAGGGCGGGGGGTTATGGC.

This clone was detected ten times or more. Sequencing ends 3 residues short of the CDR3 end; the germline J gene provides the rest. This sequence joins TRBV18 and TRBJ2-1; 9 bases align to TRBD1. V lost 5 bases and J lost 9; bases outside the gene matches: 11. Germline lookup yields CDR1 KGHSH and CDR2 LQKENI. The CDR3 sequence is 15 residues long. CDR3 sequence: CASSVTGGIEGEQFF. The part of the CDR3 DNA that was read is TGTGCCAGCTCAGTAACAGGGGGCATCGAGGGTGAG.

This clone was observed many times. The read ends 3 residues shy of where the CDR3 ends; the end is completed using the germline J gene. This rearrangement joins TRBV19 to TRBJ1-6; the D gene is possibly TRBD1 (6 bases). Looked up from germline, CDR1 is LNHDA and CDR2 is SQIVND (reference sequence). V gave up 6 bases and J gave up 5 bases, with 11 bases separating them. The CDR3 is made up of 14 amino acids. CDR3 residues: CASSLGQDNSPLHF. The sequenced part of the CDR3 DNA is TGTGCCAGTAGCCTGGGACAAGATAATTCACCC.

This clone was seen many times. The CDR3 goes on 3 residues after the read ends, and that part is filled in from the germline J gene. The rearrangement links TRBV7-9 to TRBJ2-1; 10 bases map to TRBD2. The CDR3 is made up of 15 amino acids. Losses at the gene ends were 5 bases for V and 5 bases for J; bases not matched to a gene: 6. Germline loops: CDR1 SEHNR, CDR2 FQNEAQ (reference sequence). The DNA read from the CDR3 is TGTGCCAGCAGCATTAGCGGGGGGCGTCACAATGAG. It is translated as CASSISGGRHNE. The whole CDR3 is CASSISGGRHNEQFF.

As concerns this clone: From the germline J gene comes the end of the CDR3, since the read stops 3 residues before it. V is TRBV10-2 and J is TRBJ2-3; 7 bases are shared with TRBD1. This CDR3 region has 15 residues. Unmatched junction bases numbered 5, after V lost 3 bases and J lost 2 bases. Germline values: CDR1 WSHSY, CDR2 SAAADI. Partial CDR3 DNA: TGCGCCAGCAGTGAACCGGGACAGAACACAGATACG. Protein product: CASSEPGQNTDT. The entire CDR3 protein is CASSEPGQNTDTQYF.